This T cell receptor beta chain was retrieved from a study of blood T cell repertoires in COVID-19. Generated by immunoSEQ multiplex PCR, the TCRdb table keeps only in-frame clones and is missing some. Seen here are tens of thousands of clones, around 90% observed once, and the top ten hold roughly 9.9%. CDR1 SGHRS and CDR2 YFSETQ come from the germline V gene. The length of the CDR3 is 14 residues. V gave up 0 bases and J gave up 5 bases, with 8 bases separating them. This clone was detected a few times. Sequencing was performed on peripheral blood. The receptor's source is a human donor in a cohort sampled during active COVID-19. The chain is built from TRBV5-1 and TRBJ1-4; tentatively, D is TRBD1 (6 bases). CDR3 DNA: TGCGCCAGCAGCTTGGCAGGGACAAATGAAAAACTGTTTTTT. This sequence encodes CASSLAGTNEKLFF.